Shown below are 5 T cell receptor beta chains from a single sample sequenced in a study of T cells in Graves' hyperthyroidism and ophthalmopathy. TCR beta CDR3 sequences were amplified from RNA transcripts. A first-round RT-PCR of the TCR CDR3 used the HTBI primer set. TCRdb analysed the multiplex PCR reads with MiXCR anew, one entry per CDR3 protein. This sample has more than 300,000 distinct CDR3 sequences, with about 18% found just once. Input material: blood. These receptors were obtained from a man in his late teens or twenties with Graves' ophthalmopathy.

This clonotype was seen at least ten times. The CDR3 region has the DNA TGTGCCAGCAGTCCCTCGGAGGGTCGAAGGGAGACCCAGTACTTC. Amino acids: CASSPSEGRRETQYF. The chain recombines TRBV12-3 or TRBV12-4 with TRBJ2-5; D possibly corresponds to TRBD2 (6 bases). V was clipped by 5 bases and J by 5 bases, with 18 bases between them. The CDR3 runs 15 residues.

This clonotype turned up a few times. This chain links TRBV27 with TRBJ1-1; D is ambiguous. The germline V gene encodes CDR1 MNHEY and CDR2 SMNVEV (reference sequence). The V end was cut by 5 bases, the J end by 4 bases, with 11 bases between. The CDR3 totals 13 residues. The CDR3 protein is CASSLTKTTEAFF. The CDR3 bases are TGTGCCAGCAGTCTGACCAAGACCACTGAAGCTTTCTTT.

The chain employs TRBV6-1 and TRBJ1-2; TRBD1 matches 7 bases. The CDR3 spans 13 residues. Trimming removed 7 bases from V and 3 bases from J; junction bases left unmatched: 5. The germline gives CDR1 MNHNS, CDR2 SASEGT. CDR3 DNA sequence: TGTGCCAGCATCCTAGGACAGGACTATGGCTACACCTTC. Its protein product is CASILGQDYGYTF.

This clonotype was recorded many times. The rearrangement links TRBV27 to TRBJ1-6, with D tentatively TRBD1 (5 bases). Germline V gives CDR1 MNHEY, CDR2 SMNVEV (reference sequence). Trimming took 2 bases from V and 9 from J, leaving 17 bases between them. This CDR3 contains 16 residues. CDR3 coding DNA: TGTGCCAGCAGTTTAATCCCTGAGGGGCTGGGTTCACCCCTCCACTTT. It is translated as CASSLIPEGLGSPLHF.

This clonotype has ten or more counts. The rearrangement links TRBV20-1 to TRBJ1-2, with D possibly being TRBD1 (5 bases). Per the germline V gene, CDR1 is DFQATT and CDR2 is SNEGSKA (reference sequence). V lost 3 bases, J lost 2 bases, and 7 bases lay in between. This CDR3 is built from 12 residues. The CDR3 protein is CSASGGNYGYTF. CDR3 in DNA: TGCAGTGCTAGTGGGGGGAACTATGGCTACACCTTC.